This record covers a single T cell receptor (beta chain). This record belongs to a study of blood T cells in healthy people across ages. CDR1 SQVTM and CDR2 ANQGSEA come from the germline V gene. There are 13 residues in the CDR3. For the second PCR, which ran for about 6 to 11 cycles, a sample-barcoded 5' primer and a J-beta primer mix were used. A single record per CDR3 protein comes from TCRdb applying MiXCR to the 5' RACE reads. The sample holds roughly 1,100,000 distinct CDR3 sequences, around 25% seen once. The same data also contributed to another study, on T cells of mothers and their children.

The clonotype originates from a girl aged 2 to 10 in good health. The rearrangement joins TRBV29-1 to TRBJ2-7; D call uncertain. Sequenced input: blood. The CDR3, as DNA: TGCAGTGCCCTTGAGGTCCCTTCCTACGAGCAGTACTTC. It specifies CSALEVPSYEQYF.